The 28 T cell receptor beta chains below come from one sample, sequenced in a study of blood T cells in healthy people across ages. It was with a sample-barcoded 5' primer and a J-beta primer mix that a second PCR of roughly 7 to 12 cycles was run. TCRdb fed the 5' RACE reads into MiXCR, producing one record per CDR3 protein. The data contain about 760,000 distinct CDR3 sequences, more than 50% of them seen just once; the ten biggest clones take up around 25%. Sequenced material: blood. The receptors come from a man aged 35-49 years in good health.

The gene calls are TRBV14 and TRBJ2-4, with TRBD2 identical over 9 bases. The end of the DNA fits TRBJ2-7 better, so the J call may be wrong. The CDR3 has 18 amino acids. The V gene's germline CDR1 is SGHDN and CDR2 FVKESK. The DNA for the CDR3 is TGTGCCAGCAGCCAAAGAGGGGGTGTAGCGGGGGTCTCCTACGAGCAGTACTTC. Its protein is CASSQRGGVAGVSYEQYF.

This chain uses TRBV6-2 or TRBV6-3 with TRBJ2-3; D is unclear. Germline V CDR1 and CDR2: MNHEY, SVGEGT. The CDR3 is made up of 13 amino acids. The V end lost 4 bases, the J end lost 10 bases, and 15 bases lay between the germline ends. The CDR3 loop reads CASSFEVDLPQYF. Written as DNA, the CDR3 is TGTGCCAGCAGTTTTGAGGTCGACCTCCCGCAGTATTTT.

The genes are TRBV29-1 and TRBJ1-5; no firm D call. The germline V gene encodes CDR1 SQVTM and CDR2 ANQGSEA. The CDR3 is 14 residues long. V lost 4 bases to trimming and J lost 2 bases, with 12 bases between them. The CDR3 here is CSVGVGVGNQPQHF. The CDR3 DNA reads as TGCAGCGTTGGAGTGGGCGTAGGCAATCAGCCCCAGCATTTT. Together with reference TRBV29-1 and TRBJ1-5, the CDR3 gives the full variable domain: SAVISQKPSRDICQRGTSLTIQCQVDSQVTMMFWYRQQPGQSLTLIATANQGSEATYESGFVIDKFPISRPNLTFSTLTVSNMSPEDSSIYLCSVGVGVGNQPQHFGDGTRLSIL.

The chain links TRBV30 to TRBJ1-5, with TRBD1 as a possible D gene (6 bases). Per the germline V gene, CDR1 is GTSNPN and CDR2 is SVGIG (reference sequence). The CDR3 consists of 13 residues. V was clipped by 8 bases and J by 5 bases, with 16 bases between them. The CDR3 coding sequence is TGTGCCGGGGGCCAGGGAGGGGATCAGCCCCAGCATTTT. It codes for CAGGQGGDQPQHF.

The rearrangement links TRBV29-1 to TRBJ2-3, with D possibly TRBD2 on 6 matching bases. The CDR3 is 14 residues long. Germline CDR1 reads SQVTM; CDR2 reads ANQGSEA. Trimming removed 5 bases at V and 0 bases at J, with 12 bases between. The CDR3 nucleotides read TGCAGCGTTAGTGGACTACCGAGCACAGATACGCAGTATTTT. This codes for CSVSGLPSTDTQYF.

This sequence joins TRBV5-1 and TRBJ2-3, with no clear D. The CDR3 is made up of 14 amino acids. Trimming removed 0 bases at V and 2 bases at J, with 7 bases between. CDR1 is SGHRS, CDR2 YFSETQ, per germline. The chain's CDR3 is CASSLATYTDTQYF. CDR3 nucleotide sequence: TGCGCCAGCAGCTTGGCTACTTACACAGATACGCAGTATTTT.

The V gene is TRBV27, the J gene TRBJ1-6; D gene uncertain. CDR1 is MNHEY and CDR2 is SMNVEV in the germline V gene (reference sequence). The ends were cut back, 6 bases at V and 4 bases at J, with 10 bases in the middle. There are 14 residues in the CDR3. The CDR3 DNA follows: TGTGCCAGCAGGTTCGGACGGTATAATTCACCCCTCCACTTT. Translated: CASRFGRYNSPLHF.

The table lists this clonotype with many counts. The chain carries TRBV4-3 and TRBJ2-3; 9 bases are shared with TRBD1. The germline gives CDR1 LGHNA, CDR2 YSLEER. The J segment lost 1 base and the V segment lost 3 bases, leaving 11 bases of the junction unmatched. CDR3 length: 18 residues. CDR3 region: CASSHWIQGAAGTDTQYF. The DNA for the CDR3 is TGCGCCAGCAGCCATTGGATACAGGGGGCTGCTGGCACAGATACGCAGTATTTT.

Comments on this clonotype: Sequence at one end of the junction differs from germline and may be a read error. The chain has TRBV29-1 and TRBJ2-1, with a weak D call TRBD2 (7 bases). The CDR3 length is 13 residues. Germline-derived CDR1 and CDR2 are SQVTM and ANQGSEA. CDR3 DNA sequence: TGTCAAGTGGGGGCTAGCGGTTACAATGAGCAGTTCTTC. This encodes CQVGASGYNEQFF.

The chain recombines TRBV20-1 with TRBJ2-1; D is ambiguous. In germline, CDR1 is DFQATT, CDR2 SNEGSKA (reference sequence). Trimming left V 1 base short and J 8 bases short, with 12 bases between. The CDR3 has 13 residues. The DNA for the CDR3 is TGCAGTGCTAGAGGACAATCAAGGGATGAGCAGTTCTTC. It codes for CSARGQSRDEQFF.

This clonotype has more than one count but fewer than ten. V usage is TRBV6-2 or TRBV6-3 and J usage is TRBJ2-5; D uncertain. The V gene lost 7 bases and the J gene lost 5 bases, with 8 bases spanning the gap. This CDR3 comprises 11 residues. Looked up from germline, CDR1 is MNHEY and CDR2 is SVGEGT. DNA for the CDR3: TGTGCCAGCATCGACGGGGAGACCCAGTACTTC. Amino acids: CASIDGETQYF.

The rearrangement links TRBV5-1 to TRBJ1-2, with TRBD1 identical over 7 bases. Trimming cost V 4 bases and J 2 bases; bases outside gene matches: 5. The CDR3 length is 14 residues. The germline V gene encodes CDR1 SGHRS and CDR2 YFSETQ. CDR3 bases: TGCGCCAGCAGCCCGAAGACAGGGAACTATGGCTACACCTTC. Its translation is CASSPKTGNYGYTF.

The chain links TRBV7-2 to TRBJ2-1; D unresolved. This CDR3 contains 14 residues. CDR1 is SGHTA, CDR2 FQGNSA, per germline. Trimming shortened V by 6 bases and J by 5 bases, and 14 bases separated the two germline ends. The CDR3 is CASRVGLGNNEQFF. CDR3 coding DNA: TGTGCCAGCAGGGTAGGGTTAGGGAACAATGAGCAGTTCTTC. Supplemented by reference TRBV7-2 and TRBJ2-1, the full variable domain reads GAGVSQSPSNKVTEKGKDVELRCDPISGHTALYWYRQSLGQGLEFLIYFQGNSAPDKSGLPSDRFSAERTGGSVSTLTIQRTQQEDSAVYLCASRVGLGNNEQFFGPGTRLTVL.

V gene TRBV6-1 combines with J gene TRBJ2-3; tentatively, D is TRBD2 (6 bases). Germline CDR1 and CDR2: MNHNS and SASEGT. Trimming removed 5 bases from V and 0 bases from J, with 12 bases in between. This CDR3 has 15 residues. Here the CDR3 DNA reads TGTGCCAGCAGTCCCTGGAGGGGAAGCACAGATACGCAGTATTTT. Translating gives CASSPWRGSTDTQYF.

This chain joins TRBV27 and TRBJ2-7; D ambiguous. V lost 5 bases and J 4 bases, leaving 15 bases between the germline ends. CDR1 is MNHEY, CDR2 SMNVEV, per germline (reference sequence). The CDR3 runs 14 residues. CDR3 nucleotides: TGTGCCAGCAGTGTACAGAGGACCGATTACGAGCAGTACTTC. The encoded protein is CASSVQRTDYEQYF.

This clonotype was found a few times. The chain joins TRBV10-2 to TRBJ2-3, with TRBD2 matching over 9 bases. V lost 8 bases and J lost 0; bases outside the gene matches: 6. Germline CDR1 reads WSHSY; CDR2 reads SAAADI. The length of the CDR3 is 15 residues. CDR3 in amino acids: CASEIAGASTDTQYF. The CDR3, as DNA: TGCGCCAGCGAAATAGCGGGAGCTAGCACAGATACGCAGTATTTT.

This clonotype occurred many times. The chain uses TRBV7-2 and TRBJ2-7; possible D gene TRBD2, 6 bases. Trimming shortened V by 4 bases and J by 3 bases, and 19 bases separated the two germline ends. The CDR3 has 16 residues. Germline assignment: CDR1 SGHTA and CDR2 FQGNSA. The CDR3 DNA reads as TGTGCCAGCAGCTCGAGAGCCGTGCAGGGAGGCTACGAGCAGTACTTC. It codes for CASSSRAVQGGYEQYF.

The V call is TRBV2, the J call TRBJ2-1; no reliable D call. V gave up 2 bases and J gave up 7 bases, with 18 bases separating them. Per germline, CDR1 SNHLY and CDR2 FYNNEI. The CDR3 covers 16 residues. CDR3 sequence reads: CASSETVSGILNEQFF. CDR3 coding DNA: TGTGCCAGCAGTGAAACCGTTTCGGGCATCCTTAATGAGCAGTTCTTC.

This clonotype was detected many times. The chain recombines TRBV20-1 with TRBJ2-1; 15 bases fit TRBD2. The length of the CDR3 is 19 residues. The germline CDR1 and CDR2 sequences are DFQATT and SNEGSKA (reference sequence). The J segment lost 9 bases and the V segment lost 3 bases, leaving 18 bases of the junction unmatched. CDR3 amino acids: CSARPREGLAGGRLGEQFF. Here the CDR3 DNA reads TGCAGTGCTAGGCCCAGGGAAGGACTAGCGGGAGGGCGGTTGGGTGAGCAGTTCTTC.

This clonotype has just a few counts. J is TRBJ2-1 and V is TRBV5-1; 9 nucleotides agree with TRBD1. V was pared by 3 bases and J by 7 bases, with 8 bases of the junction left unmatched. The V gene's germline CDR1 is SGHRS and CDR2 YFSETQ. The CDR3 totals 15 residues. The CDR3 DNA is TGCGCCAGCAGCTGGGGACAGGGTATGACGAATGAGCAGTTCTTC. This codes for CASSWGQGMTNEQFF.

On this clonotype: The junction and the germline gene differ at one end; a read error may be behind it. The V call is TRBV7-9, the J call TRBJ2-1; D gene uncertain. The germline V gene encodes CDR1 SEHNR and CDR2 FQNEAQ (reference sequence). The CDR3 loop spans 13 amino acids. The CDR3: CAGTRTTYKEQFF. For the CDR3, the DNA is TGTGCCGGAACCCGGACGACGTACAAGGAGCAGTTCTTC.

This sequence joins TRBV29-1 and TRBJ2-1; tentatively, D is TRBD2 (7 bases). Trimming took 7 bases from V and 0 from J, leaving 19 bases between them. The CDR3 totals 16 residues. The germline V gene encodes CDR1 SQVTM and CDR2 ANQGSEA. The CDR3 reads CSAEGGARSSYNEQFF. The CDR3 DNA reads TGCAGCGCCGAAGGGGGGGCCCGGAGCTCCTACAATGAGCAGTTCTTC.

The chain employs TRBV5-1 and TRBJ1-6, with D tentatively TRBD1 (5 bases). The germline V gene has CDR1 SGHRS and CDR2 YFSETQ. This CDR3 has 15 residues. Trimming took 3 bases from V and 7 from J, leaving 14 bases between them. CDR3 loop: CASSSSRADNSPLHF. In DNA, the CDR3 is TGCGCCAGCAGCTCTTCCAGGGCGGACAATTCACCCCTCCACTTT.

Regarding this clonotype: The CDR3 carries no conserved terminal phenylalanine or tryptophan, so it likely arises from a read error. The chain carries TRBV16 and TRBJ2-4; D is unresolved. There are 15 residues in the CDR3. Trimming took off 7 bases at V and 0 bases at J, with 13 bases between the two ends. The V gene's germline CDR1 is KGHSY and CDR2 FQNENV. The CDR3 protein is CASTDGPLAKNIQYL. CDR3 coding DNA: TGTGCCAGCACCGACGGGCCGTTAGCCAAAAACATTCAGTACTTA.

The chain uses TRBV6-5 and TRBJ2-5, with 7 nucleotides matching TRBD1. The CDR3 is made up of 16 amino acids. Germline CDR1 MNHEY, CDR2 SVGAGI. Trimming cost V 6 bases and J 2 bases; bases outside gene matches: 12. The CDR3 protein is CASRVLGKGQQETQYF. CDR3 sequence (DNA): TGTGCCAGCAGGGTTCTCGGGAAGGGACAGCAAGAGACCCAGTACTTC.

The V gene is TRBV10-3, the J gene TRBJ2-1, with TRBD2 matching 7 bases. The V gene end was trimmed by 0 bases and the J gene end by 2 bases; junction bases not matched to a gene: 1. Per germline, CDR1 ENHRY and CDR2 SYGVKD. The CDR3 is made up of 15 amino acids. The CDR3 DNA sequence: TGTGCCATCAGTGAGTCGGGGAGGGCCTACAATGAGCAGTTCTTC. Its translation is CAISESGRAYNEQFF.

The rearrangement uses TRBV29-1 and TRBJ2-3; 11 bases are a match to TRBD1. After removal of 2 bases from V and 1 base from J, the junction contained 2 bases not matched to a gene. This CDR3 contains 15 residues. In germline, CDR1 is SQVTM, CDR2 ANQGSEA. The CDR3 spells CSVERGQGGTDTQYF. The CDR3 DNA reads TGCAGCGTTGAAAGGGGACAGGGGGGCACAGATACGCAGTATTTT.

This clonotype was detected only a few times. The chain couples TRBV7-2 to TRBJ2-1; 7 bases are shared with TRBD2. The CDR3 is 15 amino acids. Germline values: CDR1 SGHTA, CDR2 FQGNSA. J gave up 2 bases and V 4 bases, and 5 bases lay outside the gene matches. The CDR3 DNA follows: TGTGCCAGCAGCTCCTGGGCGGGGGCCTACAATGAGCAGTTCTTC. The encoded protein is CASSSWAGAYNEQFF. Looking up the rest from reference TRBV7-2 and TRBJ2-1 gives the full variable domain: GAGVSQSPSNKVTEKGKDVELRCDPISGHTALYWYRQSLGQGLEFLIYFQGNSAPDKSGLPSDRFSAERTGGSVSTLTIQRTQQEDSAVYLCASSSWAGAYNEQFFGPGTRLTVL.